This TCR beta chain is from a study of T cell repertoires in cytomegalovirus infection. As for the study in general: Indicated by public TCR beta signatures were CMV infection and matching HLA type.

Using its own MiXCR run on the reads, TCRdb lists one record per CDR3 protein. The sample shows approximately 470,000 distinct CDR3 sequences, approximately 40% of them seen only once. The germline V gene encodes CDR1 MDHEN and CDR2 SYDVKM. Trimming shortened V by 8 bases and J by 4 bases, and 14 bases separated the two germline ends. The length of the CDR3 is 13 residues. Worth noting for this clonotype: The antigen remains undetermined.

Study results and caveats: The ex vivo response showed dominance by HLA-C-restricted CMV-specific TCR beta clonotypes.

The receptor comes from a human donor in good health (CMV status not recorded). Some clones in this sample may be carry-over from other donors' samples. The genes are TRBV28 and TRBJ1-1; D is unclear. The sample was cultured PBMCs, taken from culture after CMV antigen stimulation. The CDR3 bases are TGTGCCAGCGGCCTTCGGTCGGGCACTGAAGCTTTCTTT. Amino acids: CASGLRSGTEAFF.